The T cell receptor beta chain under discussion was sequenced for a study of shared clonotypes between healthy human individuals (dated by TCRdb to 2018 to 2021). Background for the entire study: Three men and a couple of women, aged 18 to 49 years, made up the cohort. For each donor, CD4 naive and CD4 memory were each run on three plates, CD8 naive on two plates, and CD8 memory on one plate. Between about 0.9 and 8.9 billion PBMCs per donor were obtained by leukapheresis. To increase sequencing depth and limit assay-specific biases, TCR repertoire library preparation and sequencing were carried out by different laboratories using diverse techniques. Blood TCR repertoires of four to six healthy adults were deeply sequenced to estimate repertoire size and the extent of clonotype sharing between individuals. General findings and caveats noted by the study authors: When several donors were compared, the shared fraction of clonotypes was roughly 5% for naive CD4, approximately 3.3% for naive CD8, roughly 2.5% for memory CD4, and 0.4% for memory CD8. Higher generation probabilities were observed for clonotypes shared by all four sorted-subset donors than for non-shared clonotypes. Sampling was restricted to blood, and TCR repertoires in tissue are likely to differ from TCR repertoires in blood. Based on pairwise subsampling, the degree of clonotype sharing among donors was expected to be affected by sequencing depth. Rarefaction of sorted-subset datasets indicated incomplete sequencing despite the large sequencing depth. Estimated clonotype richness was generally larger for naive than for memory subsets. Because the study included a small number of donors, the genetic and exposure-history diversity represented was limited.

V lost 6 bases and J lost 1 base; the stretch between them is 16 bases long. CDR1 and CDR2 (MDHEN, SYDVKM) derive from the germline V gene. Reading from cysteine to phenylalanine, the CDR3 counts 15 amino acids. CDR3 DNA is the only sequence kept; it has 45 bases, read in frame from the first base. CD8 naive samples consisted of CD45RO-negative cells that were positively selected for CCR7, yielding a CD45RA+CCR7+ population without TemRA cells. Healthy HIV-negative adults with no recently reported acute infections or vaccinations were included as donors. All donors were Caucasian adults living in Nashville, Tennessee, USA. Blood was obtained by leukapheresis, after which PBMCs were separated by Ficoll-Histopaque density gradient centrifugation and cryopreserved in liquid nitrogen vapor phase. Purity and quantity of every magnetically sorted T cell population were checked by analytical flow cytometry. Genomic DNA was isolated from each sorted fraction and quantified by UV absorbance on a Nanodrop 2000c.

Points on this clone: The target of this receptor is not known. Within one base of it there is no much larger clone, and no base qualities were kept.

TCR CDR3 regions were amplified from genomic DNA by multiplex PCR using the deep immunoSEQ assay. Extracted genomic DNA from each cell subset was spread evenly across all wells of several immunoSEQ 96-well plates, with each plate serving as a replicate. Each replicate PCR for sorted subsets received around 200 ng genomic DNA, equal to about 30,000 T cell genomes. Purified libraries were measured with a Qubit 3.0 fluorometer, size-checked on a Bioanalyzer 2100, and measured again with the KAPA Library Quantification kit. A separate single-read 150-cycle Illumina NextSeq 550 flow cell was used to sequence each immunoSEQ 96-well plate. Processing in the source paper ran as follows. Because the immunoSEQ output held only junctional sequences and lacked quality scores, the filtering could not match the filtering applied to full-length reads. Sequences were annotated with PyIR, a Python wrapper for IgBLAST v1.9, using IMGT germline references to assign V/J genes and CDR3. Reads were removed for weak V/J assignments (E-value above 1e-6), missing CDR3, stop codons, out-of-frame junctions, or ambiguous translated residues. V3J clonotypes were defined by identical inferred V gene, J gene, and CDR3 amino acid sequence. To compute the percentage overlap between repertoires, the number of shared unique clonotypes was divided by the size of the smaller repertoire. Richness of each repertoire was evaluated using RTK rarefaction, the Chao1 estimator, and Recon v2.1 estimates of unobserved clonotypes. Generation probabilities for all TCRbeta clonotypes obtained by the gDNA method from a few donors were computed using OLGA. What TCRdb holds here is the immuneACCESS table cut down to in-frame rearrangements. Part of the clones is not present; checked against another copy, under half of the missing clones reflect an unresolved V gene, and the others are unexplained. V, J and clone size are those of that table, while D and trimming were read from the DNA. This sample comprises about 2.1 million clones, just under 95% of them detected only once. Together, the top ten hold approximately 1.6% of the sample.

This clonotype was sampled from a young man in good health. Some clones in this sample may be carry-over from other donors' samples. Recombination joined TRBV28 with TRBJ2-7, with the D gene too uncertain to name. The material sequenced was naive CD8+ T cells from PBMCs. Taken with the paper, the label for cell subset or site translates to: CD45RA+CCR7+. The CDR3 sequence is CASSNPDQVSYEQYF. DNA sequence: TGTGCCAGCAGCAACCCAGATCAGGTATCCTACGAGCAGTACTTC.